The rows below give T cell receptor beta chains drawn from one sample of a study of cytomegalovirus exposure and HLA in healthy donors. TCRdb's table, derived via immunoSEQ multiplex PCR, lists solely in-frame clones and lacks some. There are over 75,000 clones in the sample; around 76% occur only once, and about 7% lies in the top ten. The source material was PBMCs. The source of these receptors is a man aged 40-49 years in good health and CMV-seropositive. The CDR3 runs from the conserved cysteine through the conserved F or W.

CASSHGTGGAYEQYF	TRBV4-1	TRBJ2-7
CASSDSRDNLYEQYF	TRBV25-1	TRBJ2-7
CASTLDRTDTQYF	TRBV6-1	TRBJ2-3
CASRKGGATRQYF	TRBV14	TRBJ2-7
CAIDGQVNTEAFF	TRBV6-6	TRBJ1-1
CAISVDRGADTQYF	TRBV10-3	TRBJ2-3
CASRKTGGLAEAFF	TRBV6-6	TRBJ1-1
CAVKGAFMNTEAFF	TRBV7-9	TRBJ1-1
CASSRAGISSYEQYF	TRBV14	TRBJ2-7
CASSARPGYNEQFF	TRBV10-1	TRBJ2-1
CASSFKGPGTFGNTIYF	TRBV7-2	TRBJ1-3
CASRDKVGSGEQYF	TRBV6-1	TRBJ2-7
CASRAGGADTQYF	TRBV27	TRBJ2-3
CASSQTASTDTQYF	TRBV5-1	TRBJ2-3
CASSGTGAPFGEQYF	TRBV5-4	TRBJ2-7
CASSPGQILSYEQYF	TRBV5-1	TRBJ2-7
CASSQVVGLAGGASAQYF	TRBV4-1	TRBJ2-3
CASSTSGSQRNEQFF	TRBV28	TRBJ2-1
CASSLNSGGETQYF	TRBV7-2	TRBJ2-5
CASSSSGLAADTQYF	TRBV11-3	TRBJ2-3
CASSTRGGTAYNEQFF	TRBV9	TRBJ2-1
CSAYSSYEQYF	TRBV20-1	TRBJ2-7
CASSRNRGWELFF	TRBV5-6	TRBJ2-2
CASSQDLSYEQYF	TRBV4-3	TRBJ2-7
CASSLGPHGEQFF	TRBV5-1	TRBJ2-1
CASSRVTSGANVLTF	TRBV28	TRBJ2-6
CAIRGEREDYEQYF	TRBV10-3	TRBJ2-7
CASSLVSYTDTQYF	TRBV5-4	TRBJ2-3
CASSEIAGGVADTQYF	TRBV6-4	TRBJ2-3
CASSDTSGGAWETQYF	TRBV6-1	TRBJ2-5
CASSPPTAYEQYF	TRBV18	TRBJ2-7
CASSQDGRNTEAFF	TRBV4-1	TRBJ1-1
CASSRTETGSQETQYF	TRBV5-5	TRBJ2-5
CASSLAAPSRGETQYF	TRBV5-1	TRBJ2-5
CASSLQRGGTGELFF	TRBV11-2	TRBJ2-2